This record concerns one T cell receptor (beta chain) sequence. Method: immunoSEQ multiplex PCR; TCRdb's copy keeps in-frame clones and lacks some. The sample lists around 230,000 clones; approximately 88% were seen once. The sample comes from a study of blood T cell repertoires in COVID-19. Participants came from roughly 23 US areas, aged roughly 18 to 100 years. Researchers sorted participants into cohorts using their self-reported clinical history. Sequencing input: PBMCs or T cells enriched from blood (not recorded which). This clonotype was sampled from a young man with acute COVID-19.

CDR3 coding DNA: TGTGCCAGCAGCGATCGGACTAGCGGAGGGGTGGAGACCCAGTACTTC. Amino acid sequence: CASSDRTSGGVETQYF. The chain employs TRBV9 and TRBJ2-5, with TRBD2 matching over 10 bases. Germline CDR1 reads SGDLS; CDR2 reads YYNGEE. With V trimmed by 3 bases and J by 5 bases, 10 bases remained unmatched. This CDR3 has 16 amino acids.